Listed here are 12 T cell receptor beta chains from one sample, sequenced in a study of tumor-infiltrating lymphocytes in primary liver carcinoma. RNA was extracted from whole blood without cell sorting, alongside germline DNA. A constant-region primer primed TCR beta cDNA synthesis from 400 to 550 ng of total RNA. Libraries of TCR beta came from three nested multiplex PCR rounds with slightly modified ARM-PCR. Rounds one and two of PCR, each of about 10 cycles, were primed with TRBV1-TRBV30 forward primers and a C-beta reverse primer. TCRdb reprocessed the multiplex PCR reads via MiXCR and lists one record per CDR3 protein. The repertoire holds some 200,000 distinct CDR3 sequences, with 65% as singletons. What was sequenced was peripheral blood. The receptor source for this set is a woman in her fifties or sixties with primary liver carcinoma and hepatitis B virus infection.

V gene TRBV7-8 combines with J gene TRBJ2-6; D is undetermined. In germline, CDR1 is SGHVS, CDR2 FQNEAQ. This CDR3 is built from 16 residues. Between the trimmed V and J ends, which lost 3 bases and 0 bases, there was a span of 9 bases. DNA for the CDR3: TGTGCCAGCAGCTTCACGTTTAACTCTGGGGCCAACGTCCTGACTTTC. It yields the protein CASSFTFNSGANVLTF.

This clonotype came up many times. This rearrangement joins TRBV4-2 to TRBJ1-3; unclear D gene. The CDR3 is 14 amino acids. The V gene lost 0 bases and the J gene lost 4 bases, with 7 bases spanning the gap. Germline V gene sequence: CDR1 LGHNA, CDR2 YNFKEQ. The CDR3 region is CASSQDPAGNTIYF. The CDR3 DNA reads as TGTGCCAGCAGCCAAGACCCTGCAGGAAACACCATATATTTT.

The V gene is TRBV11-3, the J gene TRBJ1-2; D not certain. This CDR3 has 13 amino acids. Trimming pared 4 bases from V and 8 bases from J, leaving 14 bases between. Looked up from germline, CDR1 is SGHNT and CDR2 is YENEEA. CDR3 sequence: CASSSTLPRGYTF. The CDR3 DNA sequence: TGTGCCAGCAGCTCCACATTACCTAGAGGCTACACCTTC.

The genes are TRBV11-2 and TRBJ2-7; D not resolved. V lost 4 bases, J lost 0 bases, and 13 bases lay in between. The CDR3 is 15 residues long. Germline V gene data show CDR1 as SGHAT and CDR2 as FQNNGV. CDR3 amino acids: CASSSYQDPSYEQYF. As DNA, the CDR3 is TGTGCCAGCAGCTCATACCAGGACCCCTCCTACGAGCAGTACTTC.

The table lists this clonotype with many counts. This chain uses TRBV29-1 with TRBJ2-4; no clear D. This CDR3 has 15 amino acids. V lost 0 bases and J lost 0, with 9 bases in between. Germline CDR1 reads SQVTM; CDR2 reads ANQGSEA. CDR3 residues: CSVEDPRLAKNIQYF. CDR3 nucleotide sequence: TGCAGCGTTGAAGATCCCAGGCTAGCCAAAAACATTCAGTACTTC.

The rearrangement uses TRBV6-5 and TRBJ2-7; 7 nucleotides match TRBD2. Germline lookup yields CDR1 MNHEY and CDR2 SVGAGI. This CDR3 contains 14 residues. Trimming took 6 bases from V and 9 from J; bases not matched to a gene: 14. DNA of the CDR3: TGTGCCAGCAGAACAGGTGGGAGGGCTGGGGTGCAGTACTTC. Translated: CASRTGGRAGVQYF.

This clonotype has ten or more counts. The CDR3 nucleotides are TGTGCCAGCTCTGAGGATACGCAGTATTTT. This sequence encodes CASSEDTQYF. This chain links TRBV6-2 or TRBV6-3 with TRBJ2-3; D gene ambiguous. Germline lookup yields CDR1 MNHEY and CDR2 SVGEGT. The CDR3 loop spans 10 amino acids. Trimming stripped 8 bases from V and 6 bases from J, with 6 bases between.

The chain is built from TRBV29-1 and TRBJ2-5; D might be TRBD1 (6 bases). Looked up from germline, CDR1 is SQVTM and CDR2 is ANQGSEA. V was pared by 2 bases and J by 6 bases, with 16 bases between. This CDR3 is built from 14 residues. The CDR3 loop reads CSVEQAGQLKTQYF. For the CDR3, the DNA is TGCAGCGTTGAACAAGCCGGACAGCTAAAGACCCAGTACTTC.

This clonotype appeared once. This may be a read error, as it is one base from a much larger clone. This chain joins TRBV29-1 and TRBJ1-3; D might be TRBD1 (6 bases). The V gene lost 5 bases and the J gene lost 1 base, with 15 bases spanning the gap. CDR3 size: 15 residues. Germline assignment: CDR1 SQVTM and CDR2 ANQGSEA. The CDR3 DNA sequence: TGCAGCGTTCGGGAACAGGGTGGGTCTGGAAACACCATATATTTT. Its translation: CSVREQGGSGNTIYF.

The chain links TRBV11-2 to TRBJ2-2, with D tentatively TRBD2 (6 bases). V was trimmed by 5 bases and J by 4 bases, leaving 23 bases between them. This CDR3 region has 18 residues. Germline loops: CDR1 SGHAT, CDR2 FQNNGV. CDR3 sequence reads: CASSRGDSYIASTGELFF. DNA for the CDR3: TGTGCCAGCAGCCGAGGGGACTCTTATATCGCGAGCACCGGGGAGCTGTTTTTT.

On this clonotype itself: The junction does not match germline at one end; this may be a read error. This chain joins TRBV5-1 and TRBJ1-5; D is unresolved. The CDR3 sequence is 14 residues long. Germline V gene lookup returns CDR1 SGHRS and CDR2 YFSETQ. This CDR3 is CSSSLEADSKPQHF. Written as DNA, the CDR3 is TGCTCCAGCAGCTTGGAGGCGGATTCGAAGCCCCAGCATTTT.

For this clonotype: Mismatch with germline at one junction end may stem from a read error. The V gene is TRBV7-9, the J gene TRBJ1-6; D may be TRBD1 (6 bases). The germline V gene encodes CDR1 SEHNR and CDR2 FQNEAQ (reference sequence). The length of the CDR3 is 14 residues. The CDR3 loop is CASSGGTQNSPIHF. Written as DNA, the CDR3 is TGTGCCAGCAGCGGAGGGACACAAAATTCACCCATCCACTTT.